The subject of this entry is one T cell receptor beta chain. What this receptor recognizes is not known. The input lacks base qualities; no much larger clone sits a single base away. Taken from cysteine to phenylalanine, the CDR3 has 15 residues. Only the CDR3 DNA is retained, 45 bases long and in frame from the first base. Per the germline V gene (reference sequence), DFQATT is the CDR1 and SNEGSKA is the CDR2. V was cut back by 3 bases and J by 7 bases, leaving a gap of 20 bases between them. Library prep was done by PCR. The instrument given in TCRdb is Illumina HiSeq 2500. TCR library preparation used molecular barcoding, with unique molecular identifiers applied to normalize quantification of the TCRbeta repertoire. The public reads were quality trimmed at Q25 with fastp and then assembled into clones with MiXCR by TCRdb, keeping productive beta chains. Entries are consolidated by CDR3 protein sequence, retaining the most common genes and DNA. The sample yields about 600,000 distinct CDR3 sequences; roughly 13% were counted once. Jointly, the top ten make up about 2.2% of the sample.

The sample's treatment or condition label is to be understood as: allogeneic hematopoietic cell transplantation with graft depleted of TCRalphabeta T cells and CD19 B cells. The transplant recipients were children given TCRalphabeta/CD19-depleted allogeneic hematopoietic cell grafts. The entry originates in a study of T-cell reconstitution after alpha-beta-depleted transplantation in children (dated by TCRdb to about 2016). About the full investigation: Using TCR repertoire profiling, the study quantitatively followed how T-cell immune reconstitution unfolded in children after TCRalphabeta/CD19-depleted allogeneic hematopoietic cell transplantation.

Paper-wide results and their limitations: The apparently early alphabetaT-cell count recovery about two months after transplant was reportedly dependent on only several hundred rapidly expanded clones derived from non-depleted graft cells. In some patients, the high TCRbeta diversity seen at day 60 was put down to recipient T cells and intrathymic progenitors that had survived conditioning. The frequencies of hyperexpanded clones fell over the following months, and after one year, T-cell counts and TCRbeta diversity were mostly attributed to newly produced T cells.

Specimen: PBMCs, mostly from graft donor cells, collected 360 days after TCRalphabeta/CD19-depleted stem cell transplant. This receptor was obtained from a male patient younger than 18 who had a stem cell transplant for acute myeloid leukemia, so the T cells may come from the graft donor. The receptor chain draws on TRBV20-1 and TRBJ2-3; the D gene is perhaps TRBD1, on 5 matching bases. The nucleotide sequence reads TGCAGTGCTAGGCAAACAGGTGACTTGACGAATACGCAGTATTTT. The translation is CSARQTGDLTNTQYF.